The 5 T cell receptor beta chains listed next were all sequenced from one sample in a study of radiation and T cells in renal cell carcinoma. Libraries were prepared by immunoSEQ multiplex PCR; TCRdb keeps only in-frame clonotypes and omits some of them. This sample carries tens of thousands of clones, roughly four fifths of them seen once, and the ten largest clones take roughly 7%. The time point is: blood 2 weeks post-SBRT. Indicated treatment: 15 Gy SBRT to primary tumor, nephrectomy 4 weeks later. This sample comprised blood, obtained from a patient whose treatment included radiotherapy and nephrectomy. Receptors were obtained from a man in his sixties with renal cell carcinoma.

This chain links TRBV2 with TRBJ2-1; D call uncertain. V lost 1 base and J 7 bases, leaving 5 bases between the germline ends. The length of the CDR3 is 12 residues. Per germline, CDR1 SNHLY and CDR2 FYNNEI. The CDR3 loop is CASSEERNEQFF. The CDR3 DNA sequence: TGTGCCAGCAGTGAAGAGCGAAATGAGCAGTTCTTC.

The chain is built from TRBV18 and TRBJ1-5, with D uncertain. V was trimmed by 2 bases and J by 8 bases, leaving 10 bases between them. The germline V gene has CDR1 KGHSH and CDR2 LQKENI. CDR3 size: 13 residues. The CDR3 spells CASSPSGQEPQHF. The CDR3 coding sequence is TGTGCCAGCTCACCATCCGGTCAAGAGCCCCAGCATTTT. Full variable domain (remainder filled in from reference TRBV18 and TRBJ1-5): NAGVMQNPRHLVRRRGQEARLRCSPMKGHSHVYWYRQLPEEGLKFMVYLQKENIIDESGMPKERFSAEFPKEGPSILRIQQVVRGDSAAYFCASSPSGQEPQHFGDGTRLSIL.

The V gene is TRBV7-9, the J gene TRBJ2-1, with D maybe TRBD1 (7 bases). CDR3 length: 14 amino acids. V was cut by 3 bases and J by 5 bases, with 11 bases left in between. The germline gives CDR1 SEHNR, CDR2 FQNEAQ (reference sequence). CDR3 bases: TGTGCCAGCAGCTTGTCCAGGGGGGACAATGAGCAGTTCTTC. This gives the protein CASSLSRGDNEQFF.

The chain links TRBV11-1 to TRBJ1-1; perhaps TRBD1 as D (6 bases). The CDR3 covers 16 residues. With 0 bases removed from V and 3 bases from J, the gap between germline ends came to 14 bases. Germline-derived CDR1 and CDR2 are SGHAT and FQDESV (reference sequence). CDR3 region: CASSLAGGRGYTEAFF. As DNA, the CDR3 is TGTGCCAGCAGCTTAGCCGGGGGAAGGGGGTACACTGAAGCTTTCTTT.

V is TRBV20-1 and J is TRBJ2-7; D remains ambiguous. Per germline, CDR1 DFQATT and CDR2 SNEGSKA (reference sequence). This CDR3 region has 11 residues. V lost 0 bases and J 6 bases, leaving 6 bases between the germline ends. CDR3 residues: CSARETFEQYF. The CDR3 nucleotides are TGCAGTGCTAGAGAAACCTTCGAGCAGTACTTC.